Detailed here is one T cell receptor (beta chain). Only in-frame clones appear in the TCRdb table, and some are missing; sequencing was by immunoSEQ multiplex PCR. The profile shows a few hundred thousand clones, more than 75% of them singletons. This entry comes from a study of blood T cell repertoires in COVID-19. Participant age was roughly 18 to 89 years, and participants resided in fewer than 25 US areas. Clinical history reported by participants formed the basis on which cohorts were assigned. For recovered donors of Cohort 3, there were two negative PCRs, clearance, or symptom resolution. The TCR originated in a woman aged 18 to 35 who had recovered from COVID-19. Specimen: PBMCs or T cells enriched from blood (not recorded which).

For the CDR3, the DNA is TGCGCCAGCAGCTCACAGGCTGTGAACACTGAAGCTTTCTTT. This translates into CASSSQAVNTEAFF. The V and J genes are TRBV5-1 and TRBJ1-1; TRBD1 is a possible D gene (5 bases). CDR3 length: 14 amino acids. Germline V gene data show CDR1 as SGHRS and CDR2 as YFSETQ. The V and J ends lost 3 bases and 0 bases respectively, with 9 bases between them.